Listed below are T cell receptor beta chains from one sample, sequenced in a study of a mutant IDH1 vaccine in newly diagnosed glioma. No antigen has been identified for these receptors. Libraries were prepared by immunoSEQ multiplex PCR; TCRdb keeps only in-frame clonotypes and omits some of them. Here the sample spans 50,000 to 75,000 clones, about 81% being singletons. Sequenced material: PBMCs, taken from a glioma patient whose treatment included an IDH1 peptide vaccine. The receptors derive from a woman aged 50 to 60 with glioma. The CDR3 runs from the conserved cysteine through the conserved F or W. Only part of the rows carry a size: once, few, many, or a class if the clone is expanded.

clone_size: NA
j_call: TRBJ2-1
v_call: TRBV18
cdr3_length: 16
cdr3_aa: CASSRRSGQGANEQFF

clone_size: NA
j_call: TRBJ2-3
v_call: TRBV21-1
cdr3_length: 20
cdr3_aa: CASSNLRLSISGGAADTQYF

clone_size: NA
j_call: TRBJ1-1
v_call: TRBV7-2
cdr3_length: 15
cdr3_aa: CASSPGGVRGTEAFF

clone_size: once
j_call: TRBJ2-5
v_call: TRBV5-4
cdr3_length: 11
cdr3_aa: CASSLAETQYF

clone_size: NA
j_call: TRBJ2-2
v_call: TRBV13
cdr3_length: 12
cdr3_aa: CASSPQTGELFF

clone_size: once
j_call: TRBJ1-2
v_call: TRBV7-2
cdr3_length: 14
cdr3_aa: CASSFESRGYGYTF

clone_size: NA
j_call: TRBJ1-6
v_call: TRBV2
cdr3_length: 18
cdr3_aa: CASSDTRDRSSYNSPLHF

clone_size: NA
j_call: TRBJ2-7
v_call: TRBV6-1
cdr3_length: 12
cdr3_aa: CASTLVVDEQYF

clone_size: NA
j_call: TRBJ1-4
v_call: TRBV19
cdr3_length: 13
cdr3_aa: CASSIMAGEKLFF

clone_size: NA
j_call: TRBJ1-1
v_call: TRBV28
cdr3_length: 12
cdr3_aa: CASSRTATEAFF

clone_size: NA
j_call: TRBJ1-2
v_call: TRBV6-5
cdr3_length: 14
cdr3_aa: CASTSAGGIDGYTF

clone_size: NA
j_call: TRBJ2-1
v_call: TRBV14
cdr3_length: 15
cdr3_aa: CASSRPGQGGNEQFF

clone_size: NA
j_call: TRBJ2-7
v_call: TRBV5-5
cdr3_length: 16
cdr3_aa: CASSWELQGRSYEQYF

clone_size: NA
j_call: TRBJ2-7
v_call: TRBV9
cdr3_length: 15
cdr3_aa: CASSVDPDTSYEQYF

clone_size: NA
j_call: TRBJ2-3
v_call: TRBV5-1
cdr3_length: 13
cdr3_aa: CASSTTSTDTQYF

clone_size: NA
j_call: TRBJ1-3
v_call: TRBV9
cdr3_length: 17
cdr3_aa: CASSVEGVTWSGNTIYF

clone_size: once
j_call: TRBJ1-1
v_call: TRBV18
cdr3_length: 17
cdr3_aa: CASSPPGQGAGNTEAFF

clone_size: medium-sized
j_call: TRBJ1-6
v_call: TRBV4-2
cdr3_length: 13
cdr3_aa: CASSQAGVSPLHF

clone_size: once
j_call: TRBJ1-1
v_call: TRBV7-2
cdr3_length: 13
cdr3_aa: CASSLRSNTEAFF

clone_size: NA
j_call: TRBJ2-7
v_call: TRBV7-6
cdr3_length: 16
cdr3_aa: CASSGTGAKKSYEQYF

clone_size: NA
j_call: TRBJ1-5
v_call: TRBV19
cdr3_length: 13
cdr3_aa: CASSRTGEQPQHF

clone_size: NA
j_call: TRBJ2-7
v_call: TRBV25-1
cdr3_length: 14
cdr3_aa: CASSVAGPSGEQYF

clone_size: NA
j_call: TRBJ1-1
v_call: TRBV30
cdr3_length: 12
cdr3_aa: CAWKGRRDQAFF

clone_size: NA
j_call: TRBJ1-1
v_call: TRBV5-6
cdr3_length: 15
cdr3_aa: CASSWIRGMNTEAFF